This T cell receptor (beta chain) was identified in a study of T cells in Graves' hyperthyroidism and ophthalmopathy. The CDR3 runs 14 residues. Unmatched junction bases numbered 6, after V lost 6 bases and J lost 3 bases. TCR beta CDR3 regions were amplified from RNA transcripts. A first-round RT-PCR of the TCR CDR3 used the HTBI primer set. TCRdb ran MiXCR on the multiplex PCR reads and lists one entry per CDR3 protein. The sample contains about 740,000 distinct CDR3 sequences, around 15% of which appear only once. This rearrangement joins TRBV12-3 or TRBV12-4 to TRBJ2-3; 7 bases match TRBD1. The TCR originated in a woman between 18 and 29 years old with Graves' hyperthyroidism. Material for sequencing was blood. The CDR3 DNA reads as TGTGCCAGCAGGACAGGGTTAACGACAGATACGCAGTATTTT. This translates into CASRTGLTTDTQYF.